The rows below give T cell receptor beta chains drawn from one sample of a study of shared clonotypes between healthy human individuals. Only in-frame clones appear in the TCRdb table, and some are missing; sequencing was by immunoSEQ multiplex PCR. This sample has 2 million to 2.5 million clones, with over 85% found just once. The sequenced material came from naive CD4+ T cells from PBMCs. These TCRs come from a man between 18 and 29 years old in good health. Some clones in this sample may be carry-over from other donors' samples. The CDR3 runs from the conserved cysteine through the conserved F or W. The order of the fields is clone size, V gene, J gene, CDR3 length, D gene, CDR3 protein, CDR3 DNA. D genes are given only for firm matches. Not all rows give a size; the values are once, few, many and, for expanded clones, a class.

abundance: .
v_gene: TRBV28
j_gene: TRBJ1-2
len: 14
d_gene: .
CDR3aa: CASSFSPQGYGYTF
CDR3nt: TGTGCCAGCAGTTTCTCTCCACAGGGCTATGGCTACACCTTC

abundance: .
v_gene: TRBV5-1
j_gene: TRBJ2-2
len: 16
d_gene: TRBD2
CDR3aa: CASSLELAKNTGELFF
CDR3nt: TGCGCCAGCAGCTTGGAACTAGCGAAAAACACCGGGGAGCTGTTTTTT

abundance: .
v_gene: TRBV15
j_gene: TRBJ1-6
len: 15
d_gene: TRBD1
CDR3aa: CATSRKGQGNSPLHF
CDR3nt: TGTGCCACCAGCAGAAAGGGACAGGGGAATTCACCCCTCCACTTT

abundance: .
v_gene: TRBV5-6
j_gene: TRBJ2-7
len: 12
d_gene: .
CDR3aa: CASSLHGGEQYF
CDR3nt: TGTGCCAGCAGCTTGCACGGGGGCGAGCAGTACTTC

abundance: .
v_gene: TRBV2
j_gene: TRBJ1-5
len: 14
d_gene: TRBD1
CDR3aa: CASTSTGINQPQHF
CDR3nt: TGTGCCAGCACCTCGACAGGGATAAATCAGCCCCAGCATTTT

abundance: .
v_gene: TRBV5-5
j_gene: TRBJ2-6
len: 16
d_gene: .
CDR3aa: CASSLVPRTGANVLTF
CDR3nt: TGTGCCAGCAGCCTGGTCCCGAGGACTGGGGCCAACGTCCTGACTTTC

abundance: .
v_gene: TRBV28
j_gene: TRBJ1-1
len: 14
d_gene: .
CDR3aa: CASSSLPGVGAAFF
CDR3nt: TGTGCCAGCAGTTCCCTTCCAGGGGTTGGGGCAGCTTTCTTT

abundance: .
v_gene: TRBV10-2
j_gene: TRBJ2-1
len: 17
d_gene: .
CDR3aa: CASSVQGRLGSYNEQFF
CDR3nt: TGCGCCAGCAGTGTACAAGGGCGCCTTGGCTCCTACAATGAGCAGTTCTTC

abundance: .
v_gene: TRBV25-1
j_gene: TRBJ2-7
len: 14
d_gene: TRBD2
CDR3aa: CASRGAGSSYEQYF
CDR3nt: TGTGCCAGCAGGGGAGCGGGAAGCTCCTACGAGCAGTACTTC

abundance: .
v_gene: TRBV21-1
j_gene: TRBJ1-5
len: 15
d_gene: .
CDR3aa: CATQTGGRSNQPQHF
CDR3nt: TGTGCCACCCAAACAGGGGGCCGTTCCAATCAGCCCCAGCATTTT

abundance: .
v_gene: TRBV7-3
j_gene: TRBJ2-2
len: 16
d_gene: .
CDR3aa: CASSSPGSTGTGELFF
CDR3nt: TGTGCCAGCAGCTCGCCAGGGAGTACGGGGACCGGGGAGCTGTTTTTT

abundance: .
v_gene: TRBV27
j_gene: TRBJ1-1
len: 14
d_gene: .
CDR3aa: CASSYRFGLAEAFF
CDR3nt: TGTGCCAGCAGTTACCGGTTTGGGTTAGCTGAAGCTTTCTTT

abundance: .
v_gene: TRBV15
j_gene: TRBJ2-1
len: 15
d_gene: .
CDR3aa: CATSRDLGGLNEQFF
CDR3nt: TGTGCCACCAGCAGAGATCTAGGAGGCCTGAATGAGCAGTTCTTC

abundance: .
v_gene: TRBV27
j_gene: TRBJ1-2
len: 14
d_gene: .
CDR3aa: CASSYKGGGYGYTF
CDR3nt: TGTGCCAGCAGTTACAAAGGCGGGGGCTATGGCTACACCTTC

abundance: once
v_gene: TRBV5-5
j_gene: TRBJ1-2
len: 15
d_gene: .
CDR3aa: CASSLGLAANYGYTF
CDR3nt: TGTGCCAGCAGCTTGGGTCTGGCAGCTAACTATGGCTACACCTTC

abundance: .
v_gene: TRBV5-4
j_gene: TRBJ2-5
len: 15
d_gene: .
CDR3aa: CASSFQLGQRETQYF
CDR3nt: TGTGCCAGCAGCTTCCAGTTAGGACAGCGAGAGACCCAGTACTTC

abundance: .
v_gene: TRBV11-1
j_gene: TRBJ2-1
len: 13
d_gene: TRBD2
CDR3aa: CASSFTSANEQFF
CDR3nt: TGTGCCAGCAGCTTTACTAGCGCCAATGAGCAGTTCTTC

abundance: .
v_gene: TRBV19
j_gene: TRBJ2-1
len: 15
d_gene: TRBD2
CDR3aa: CASSIVGLAYNEQFF
CDR3nt: TGTGCCAGTAGTATAGTCGGACTAGCGTACAATGAGCAGTTCTTC

abundance: .
v_gene: TRBV18
j_gene: TRBJ2-7
len: 14
d_gene: .
CDR3aa: CASSPPGRGHEQYF
CDR3nt: TGTGCCAGCTCACCACCAGGGAGGGGGCACGAGCAGTACTTC

abundance: .
v_gene: TRBV4-1
j_gene: TRBJ1-3
len: 14
d_gene: .
CDR3aa: CASSPVGSGNTIYF
CDR3nt: TGCGCCAGCAGCCCCGTGGGGTCTGGAAACACCATATATTTT

abundance: .
v_gene: TRBV25-1
j_gene: TRBJ2-5
len: 14
d_gene: .
CDR3aa: CASRQAGLGETQYF
CDR3nt: TGTGCCAGCAGACAAGCGGGTTTGGGAGAGACCCAGTACTTC

abundance: once
v_gene: TRBV7-3
j_gene: TRBJ2-1
len: 14
d_gene: .
CDR3aa: CASSLGTVYNEQFF
CDR3nt: TGTGCCAGCAGCCTTGGGACGGTCTACAATGAGCAGTTCTTC

abundance: .
v_gene: TRBV30
j_gene: TRBJ1-5
len: 13
d_gene: .
CDR3aa: CAWSGDYNQPQHF
CDR3nt: TGTGCCTGGAGTGGAGACTACAATCAGCCCCAGCATTTT

abundance: .
v_gene: TRBV4-2
j_gene: TRBJ2-7
len: 15
d_gene: .
CDR3aa: CASSLQGGTSYEQYF
CDR3nt: TGTGCCAGCAGCCTTCAAGGGGGTACCTCCTACGAGCAGTACTTC

abundance: .
v_gene: TRBV7-2
j_gene: TRBJ2-7
len: 14
d_gene: .
CDR3aa: CASSAGPGAYEQYF
CDR3nt: TGTGCCAGCAGCGCAGGGCCAGGAGCCTACGAGCAGTACTTC

abundance: .
v_gene: TRBV6-5
j_gene: TRBJ2-1
len: 13
d_gene: .
CDR3aa: CASSYSTNNEQFF
CDR3nt: TGTGCCAGCAGTTACTCTACTAACAATGAGCAGTTCTTC

abundance: .
v_gene: TRBV27
j_gene: TRBJ2-3
len: 16
d_gene: .
CDR3aa: CASSPQPQKATDTQYF
CDR3nt: TGTGCCAGCAGCCCTCAACCCCAGAAAGCAACAGATACGCAGTATTTT

abundance: .
v_gene: TRBV5-1
j_gene: TRBJ2-2
len: 16
d_gene: TRBD2
CDR3aa: CASSLAVAGDTGELFF
CDR3nt: TGCGCCAGCAGCTTGGCCGTAGCGGGAGACACCGGGGAGCTGTTTTTT

abundance: .
v_gene: TRBV28
j_gene: TRBJ2-4
len: 14
d_gene: .
CDR3aa: CASSRPLAKNIQYF
CDR3nt: TGTGCCAGCAGCCGGCCGCTAGCCAAAAACATTCAGTACTTC

abundance: .
v_gene: TRBV6-5
j_gene: TRBJ2-2
len: 15
d_gene: TRBD2
CDR3aa: CASSYREGVTGELFF
CDR3nt: TGTGCCAGCAGTTACCGGGAGGGGGTCACCGGGGAGCTGTTTTTT

abundance: once
v_gene: TRBV28
j_gene: TRBJ1-5
len: 14
d_gene: .
CDR3aa: CASSFVGIGQPQHF
CDR3nt: TGTGCCAGCAGTTTTGTGGGAATAGGTCAGCCCCAGCATTTT

abundance: .
v_gene: TRBV10-2
j_gene: TRBJ2-3
len: 12
d_gene: .
CDR3aa: CASISSTDTQYF
CDR3nt: TGCGCCAGCATCTCTAGCACAGATACGCAGTATTTT

abundance: once
v_gene: TRBV7-2
j_gene: TRBJ2-5
len: 16
d_gene: .
CDR3aa: CASSSKSPREGETQYF
CDR3nt: TGTGCCAGCAGCAGCAAATCCCCCCGGGAAGGAGAGACCCAGTACTTC

abundance: .
v_gene: TRBV5-1
j_gene: TRBJ2-1
len: 14
d_gene: .
CDR3aa: CASSSSSSYNEQFF
CDR3nt: TGCGCCAGCAGCTCGTCGAGCTCCTACAATGAGCAGTTCTTC

abundance: .
v_gene: TRBV7-8
j_gene: TRBJ2-7
len: 16
d_gene: TRBD2
CDR3aa: CASSLAPTSAIYEQYF
CDR3nt: TGTGCCAGCAGCTTAGCTCCGACTAGCGCTATCTACGAGCAGTACTTC